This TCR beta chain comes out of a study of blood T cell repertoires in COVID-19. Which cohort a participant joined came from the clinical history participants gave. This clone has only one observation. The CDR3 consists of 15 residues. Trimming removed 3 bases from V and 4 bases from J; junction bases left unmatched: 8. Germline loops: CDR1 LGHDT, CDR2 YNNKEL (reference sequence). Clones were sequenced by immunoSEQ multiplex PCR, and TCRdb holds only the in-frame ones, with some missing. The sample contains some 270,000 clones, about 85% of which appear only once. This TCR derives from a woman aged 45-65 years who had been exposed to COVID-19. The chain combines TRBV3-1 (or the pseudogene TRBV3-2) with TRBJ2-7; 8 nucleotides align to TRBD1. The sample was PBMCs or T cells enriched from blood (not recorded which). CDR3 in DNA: TGTGCCAGCAGCCACCCAGGGGGCGGGGTTTACGAGCAGTACTTC. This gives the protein CASSHPGGGVYEQYF.